This T cell receptor beta chain comes out of a study of blood T cells in healthy people across ages (dated by TCRdb to the mid-2010s). In terms of the full investigation: In model experiments, template switching captured roughly one uniquely barcoded TCR beta cDNA molecule for every two T cells. Using the same blood draw, the study looked at two additional independent replicas of 1 million unique cDNA reads for two donors, one aged 18 to 30 and the other aged 80 or older. Using deep sequencing normalized with unique cDNA molecular identifiers, the study measured how TCR beta repertoire diversity changes with age. The donors were divided into four age groups: young (average approximately 16 years), middle-aged (approximately 39), aged (62) and long-lived (about 90). Paper-wide results and their limitations: Because the CMV infection status of the donors was unknown, age-related changes in expanded clonotypes may potentially have been confounded. Because profiling used bulk unsorted PBMCs, naive and antigen-experienced compartments could not be compared conclusively. As age increased, observed TCR beta diversity per million T cells dropped in a roughly linear way, and a significant reduction was already evident by age about 36. Compared with the aged group, more naive CD4+ T cells, fewer expanded clones and increased TCR diversity were shown by the long-lived group, suggesting age selection. The percentage of naive T cells measured by flow cytometry correlated strongly with observed TCR beta diversity. Estimates of total diversity based on one million sequenced T cells were considered lower bounds and underestimates.

This clonotype was detected many times. Its binding antigen is unknown. No clone much larger than this one lies a single base away; base qualities are absent. Systemically healthy Caucasian individuals from Russia, some 40 in total and aged about 6 to 95 years, were included as donors. Each donor gave around 9 milliliters of peripheral blood, collected into EDTA-treated Vacutainer tubes. Ficoll-Paque density-gradient centrifugation was used to isolate PBMCs, with at least 6.5 million per sample. Trizol reagent was used to extract total RNA from PBMCs, with at least 5.5 micrograms per sample. For every donor, an aliquot of PBMCs went through flow cytometry to measure the percentages of naive CD45RAhigh/CD27high T cells. The CDR3, cysteine through phenylalanine, is 12 amino acids long. Only the CDR3 region is kept as DNA, spanning 36 bases read in frame from base 1. From a lookup of the germline V gene, CDR1 and CDR2 are SGHVS and FNYEAQ. V lost 5 bases and J lost 4 bases; the stretch between them is 6 bases long.

Libraries were prepared through 5' RACE. TCRdb lists the instrument as Illumina HiSeq 2500. A second PCR of roughly 7 to 11 cycles was run with a J-beta primer mix and a sample-barcoded 5' primer. Each TCR beta cDNA molecule received a unique molecular identifier from a template-switch 5' adaptor carrying 12 random nucleotides. Each sample yielded at least 2.5 million CDR3-containing paired-end reads. All of the RNA was converted into first-strand cDNA using the Mint cDNA synthesis kit, with a TRBC-specific oligonucleotide serving as the primer. Following uracil-DNA glycosylase treatment, a first 18-cycle PCR with universal primers M1SS and BC2_uni_R was performed on all cDNA. As for the authors' bioinformatics: Normalization of each sample was performed by random selection of 1 million high-quality reads, each carrying a distinct molecular identifier. Instead of being binned into consensus sequences, reads with shared molecular identifiers were discarded. CDR3 identification, clonotype clustering and error correction used MiTCR with a Q25 quality threshold and the strictest error-elimination algorithm. A nonparametric unseen species model using Euler transformation provided a lower-bound estimate of total TCR beta diversity. TCRdb reran the public reads through fastp at Q25 and MiXCR, keeping productive beta chains. Merged by CDR3 protein, the rows form single entries marked with the most common genes and DNA. What appears here as the V and J calls and clone size reflects TCRdb's work, not the paper's. The sample includes around 990,000 distinct CDR3 sequences, with about 23% observed a single time. About 0.8% of the sample lies in the top ten.

The same sample was also studied in work on T cells of mothers and their children. The second paper further reports: The donors were nine systemically healthy Caucasian individuals, made up of three mothers and their six children. cDNA synthesis used all of the extracted RNA, with approximately 1.4 ug of RNA in each 15 ul reaction. In the second PCR, sample barcodes and 2-4 random nucleotides were introduced via the M1S primer. More than 8.5 million TCR beta CDR3 reads were obtained from each mother, and about 3 million reads were obtained from each child. TCR recombination output is similarly shaped by thymic selection in related and unrelated pairs, with a minor effect exerted by inherited differences. Related mother-child pairs always showed normalized repertoire overlap that was slightly higher than in unrelated mother-child pairs, though the difference was never significant. With a sensitivity of about 100 clones per million clonotypes, no persistent microchimeric T cell clones were detected. In the study, deep NGS was used to compare the TCR beta repertoires of mothers and children, and features distinguishing related mother-child pairs from unrelated individuals were sought. The mean age was around 42 +/- 4 years for the mothers and about 12 +/- 4 years for the children. After adapter ligation was performed with NEBNext reagents, the libraries were sequenced on an Illumina HiSeq 2000 with 100+100 nt paired-end reads. To prevent cross-contamination, the mother and child libraries were prepared one month apart and sequenced in separate runs. Each donor had between roughly 500,000 and 2,200,000 distinct TCR beta clonotypes identified. Naive TCR beta clonotypes were estimated from low-frequency clonotypes matched to each donor's FACS-determined naive share, without sorting.

Recombination linked TRBV7-6 to TRBJ1-3, with no confident D gene call. The receptor was derived from a girl aged 2-10 years in good health. Material for sequencing was blood. The CDR3 reads as follows: CASSADGNTIYF. Read as DNA, the sequence is TGTGCCAGCAGCGCAGACGGAAACACCATATATTTT.